The 10 T cell receptor beta chains presented below share a single source sample, sequenced in a study of CD8 T cells in ankylosing spondylitis. Points from the study as a whole: Characteristic of ankylosing spondylitis blood, it appeared, was a TCR beta motif comprising 7 to 9 highly homologous variants.

TCRdb fed the 5' RACE reads into MiXCR, producing one record per CDR3 protein. The sample records fewer than 550,000 distinct CDR3 sequences, roughly 5% being singletons. These TCRs are of unknown antigen specificity. The sample taken for sequencing was blood, either unsorted or a sorted T cell fraction (not recorded which). The source of these receptors is a male donor with ankylosing spondylitis.

There are many counts of this clonotype. The chain is built from TRBV9 and TRBJ2-2; D uncertain. The CDR3 is 13 residues long. The V end was cut by 4 bases, the J end by 3 bases, with 7 bases between. CDR1 and CDR2 (germline): SGDLS, YYNGEE. CDR3 nucleotide sequence: TGTGCCAGCAGCCCCCAGTACACCGGGGAGCTGTTTTTT. Protein: CASSPQYTGELFF. Looking up the rest from reference TRBV9 and TRBJ2-2 gives the full variable domain: DSGVTQTPKHLITATGQRVTLRCSPRSGDLSVYWYQQSLDQGLQFLIQYYNGEERAKGNILERFSAQQFPDLHSELNLSSLELGDSALYFCASSPQYTGELFFGEGSRLTVL.

This clonotype was observed at least ten times. The rearrangement joins TRBV20-1 to TRBJ2-7, with D maybe TRBD1 (6 bases). Between the trimmed V and J ends, which lost 6 bases and 0 bases, there was a span of 12 bases. Germline CDR1 reads DFQATT; CDR2 reads SNEGSKA (reference sequence). This CDR3 has 13 amino acids. CDR3 protein: CSATGTSSYEQYF. The DNA of the CDR3 is TGCAGTGCCACCGGGACAAGCTCCTACGAGCAGTACTTC.

This clonotype was observed a few times. V usage is TRBV7-2 and J usage is TRBJ2-7; D is possibly TRBD2 (6 bases). The V end lost 4 bases, the J end lost 2 bases, and 15 bases lay between the germline ends. CDR1 and CDR2 from the germline V gene are SGHTA and FQGNSA. The CDR3 is 15 residues long. CDR3: CASSSPSVHTYEQYF. The CDR3 nucleotides are TGTGCCAGCAGCTCCCCTAGCGTCCACACCTACGAGCAGTACTTC. The variable domain in full, completed from reference TRBV7-2 and TRBJ2-7, reads GAGVSQSPSNKVTEKGKDVELRCDPISGHTALYWYRQSLGQGLEFLIYFQGNSAPDKSGLPSDRFSAERTGGSVSTLTIQRTQQEDSAVYLCASSSPSVHTYEQYFGPGTRLTVT.

This clonotype was seen many times. The V and J genes are TRBV29-1 and TRBJ2-7; D perhaps matches TRBD1 (6 bases). Germline assignment: CDR1 SQVTM and CDR2 ANQGSEA. The V gene lost 6 bases and the J gene lost 3 bases, with 15 bases spanning the gap. The CDR3 runs 13 residues. The CDR3 sequence: CSVGGRGYYEQYF. In nucleotides, the CDR3 is TGCAGCGTAGGTGGCAGGGGCTACTACGAGCAGTACTTC.

This clonotype has ten or more counts. This chain links TRBV6-1 with TRBJ2-7; no firm D call. Trimming took 6 bases from V and 0 from J, leaving 6 bases between them. This CDR3 spans 12 amino acids. The germline CDR1 and CDR2 sequences are MNHNS and SASEGT. For the CDR3, the DNA is TGTGCCAGCAGGGGTTTCTCCTACGAGCAGTACTTC. It translates to CASRGFSYEQYF.

This clonotype was counted at least ten times. The chain links TRBV7-9 to TRBJ2-2; 9 positions agree with TRBD1. The J segment lost 3 bases and the V segment lost 6 bases, leaving 8 bases of the junction unmatched. CDR3 length equals 16 residues. CDR1 SEHNR and CDR2 FQNEAQ come from the germline V gene (reference sequence). The CDR3 reads CASSPTGGAYTGELFF. Here the CDR3 DNA reads TGTGCCAGCAGTCCCACAGGGGGCGCCTACACCGGGGAGCTGTTTTTT. The full variable domain, rest sourced from reference TRBV7-9 and TRBJ2-2, is DTGVSQNPRHKITKRGQNVTFRCDPISEHNRLYWYRQTLGQGPEFLTYFQNEAQLEKSRLLSDRFSAERPKGSFSTLEIQRTEQGDSAMYLCASSPTGGAYTGELFFGEGSRLTVL.

There are many counts of this clonotype. The V gene is TRBV6-4, the J gene TRBJ2-1, with TRBD2 identical over 13 bases. From germline, CDR1 is MRHNA and CDR2 SNTAGT. Losses at the gene ends were 2 bases for V and 6 bases for J; bases not matched to a gene: 1. The CDR3 length is 15 residues. CDR3: CASSDGTSGANEQFF. The CDR3 DNA follows: TGTGCCAGCAGTGACGGGACTAGCGGGGCCAATGAGCAGTTCTTC.

The sample holds a few counts of this clonotype. The chain has TRBV4-3 and TRBJ2-7, with 8 positions matching TRBD2. With 0 bases clipped from V and 5 bases from J, the junction kept 6 bases outside the gene matches. Germline loops: CDR1 LGHNA, CDR2 YSLEER. The CDR3 consists of 15 residues. The CDR3 DNA sequence: TGCGCCAGCAGCCAAGATCGATGGACTAGCCACGAGCAGTACTTC. Its protein is CASSQDRWTSHEQYF.

This chain connects TRBV6-1 to TRBJ2-5; possibly TRBD2 for D (5 bases). This CDR3 has 14 residues. Germline lookup yields CDR1 MNHNS and CDR2 SASEGT. V dropped 3 bases and J dropped 7 bases, with 15 bases sitting between them. CDR3 DNA sequence: TGTGCCAGCAGTGACTTCGGACCCGAGGGGACCCAGTACTTC. Translation: CASSDFGPEGTQYF.

This clonotype was seen ten or more times. The gene calls are TRBV12-3 or TRBV12-4 and TRBJ1-1, with D perhaps matching TRBD1 (5 bases). V dropped 2 bases and J dropped 9 bases, with 7 bases sitting between them. CDR3 length: 11 residues. Here the CDR3 reads CASSLMGQAFF. CDR3 DNA sequence: TGTGCCAGCAGTTTAATGGGGCAAGCTTTCTTT.